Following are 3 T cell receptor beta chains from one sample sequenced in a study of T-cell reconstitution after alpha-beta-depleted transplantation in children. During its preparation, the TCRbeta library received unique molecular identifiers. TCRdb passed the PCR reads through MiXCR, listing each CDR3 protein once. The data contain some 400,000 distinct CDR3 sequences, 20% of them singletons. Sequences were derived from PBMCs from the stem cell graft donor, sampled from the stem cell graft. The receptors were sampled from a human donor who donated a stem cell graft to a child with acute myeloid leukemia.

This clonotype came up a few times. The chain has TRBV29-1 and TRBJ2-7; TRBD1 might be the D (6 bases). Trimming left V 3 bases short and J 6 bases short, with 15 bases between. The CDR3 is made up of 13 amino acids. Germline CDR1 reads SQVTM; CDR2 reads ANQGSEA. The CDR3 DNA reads TGCAGCGTTGAGATAGTGGGGGCCGGCGAGCAGTACTTC. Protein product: CSVEIVGAGEQYF.

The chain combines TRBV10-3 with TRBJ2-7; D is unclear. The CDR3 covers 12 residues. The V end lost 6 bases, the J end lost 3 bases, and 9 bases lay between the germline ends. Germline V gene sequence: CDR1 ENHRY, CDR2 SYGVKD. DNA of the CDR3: TGTGCCATCAGGATGGACGGCTACGAGCAGTACTTC. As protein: CAIRMDGYEQYF.

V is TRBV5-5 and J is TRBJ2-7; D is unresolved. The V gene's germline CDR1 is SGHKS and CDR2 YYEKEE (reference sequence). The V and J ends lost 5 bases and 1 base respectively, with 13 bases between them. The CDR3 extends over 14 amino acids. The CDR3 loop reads CASRALGVSYEQYF. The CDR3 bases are TGTGCCAGCAGGGCTTTGGGCGTATCCTACGAGCAGTACTTC.